This is a list of T cell receptor beta chains from one sample in a study of blood T cell repertoires in COVID-19. Clones were sequenced by immunoSEQ multiplex PCR, and TCRdb holds only the in-frame ones, with some missing. The sample has about 120,000 clones, around 86% seen once. Sample: peripheral blood. These receptors were collected from an elderly man with active or convalescent COVID-19. Both conserved end residues are part of each CDR3. D genes are given only for firm matches. Size is stated for part of the rows, as once, few or many counts, or as a class when the clone is expanded.

D	J	V	size	DNA	CDR3
.	TRBJ2-2	TRBV7-6	.	TGTGCCAGCAGCTTAAGGCGGGGCGGGACGAACACCGGGGAGCTGTTTTTT	CASSLRRGGTNTGELFF
.	TRBJ1-5	TRBV19	.	TGTGCCAGTAGTATAGACTTGAGGTCGGTTCAGCCCCAGCATTTT	CASSIDLRSVQPQHF
TRBD1	TRBJ1-6	TRBV18	.	TGTGCCAGCTCACCCTCCGGGACAGGGCTACCCCCCCTCCACTTT	CASSPSGTGLPPLHF
.	TRBJ2-1	TRBV18	.	TGTGCCAGCTCACTGGACACCCTAAATGAGCAGTTCTTC	CASSLDTLNEQFF
.	TRBJ2-5	TRBV19	.	TGTGCCAGTAGTATAGGAGGATCTGTTCAAGAGACCCAGTACTTC	CASSIGGSVQETQYF
TRBD1	TRBJ2-5	TRBV7-9	.	TGTGCCAGCAGCTTCGGGACAGGGGGTTATGAGACCCAGTACTTC	CASSFGTGGYETQYF
.	TRBJ2-1	TRBV12-5	.	TGTGCTAGTGGTCCCCCGAGGACTGGCTACAATGAGCAGTTCTTC	CASGPPRTGYNEQFF
.	TRBJ1-5	TRBV9	.	TGTGCCAGCAGCGGGAGCGGGGCTAACAATCAGCCCCAGCATTTT	CASSGSGANNQPQHF
.	TRBJ2-1	TRBV5-5	.	TGTGCCAGCAGCTTGGTTGTCCAGGCCTTAGGCAATGAGCAGTTCTTC	CASSLVVQALGNEQFF
TRBD1	TRBJ1-5	TRBV20-1	.	TGCAGTGCTAGTAACTGGCAAACAGGGGAAAATCAGCCCCAGCATTTT	CSASNWQTGENQPQHF
TRBD2	TRBJ2-7	TRBV15	.	TGTGCCACCAGCAGACTTACTAGCGGGCCTACCTACGAGCAGTACTTC	CATSRLTSGPTYEQYF
.	TRBJ2-2	TRBV4-2	.	TGTGCCAGCAGCCAAGAATCAGGCGGGGCCCAGAACACCGGGGAGCTGTTTTTT	CASSQESGGAQNTGELFF
TRBD1	TRBJ2-1	TRBV27	.	TGTGCCAGCAGACTTACAGGGGGAGGATTCAATGAGCAGTTCTTC	CASRLTGGGFNEQFF
TRBD1	TRBJ2-7	TRBV28	few	TGTGCCAGCAGGGGGACAGGGGATTCCTACGAGCAGTACTTC	CASRGTGDSYEQYF
TRBD2	TRBJ2-1	TRBV4-1	many	TGCGCCAGCAGCCAAGTACAGCGGGGCACGAATGAGCAGTTCTTC	CASSQVQRGTNEQFF
TRBD1	TRBJ1-2	TRBV30	once	TGTGCCTGGAGTTCCAACCGGGACAGGGGCTCCTATGGCTACACCTTC	CAWSSNRDRGSYGYTF
.	TRBJ1-4	TRBV7-2	once	TGTGCCAGCAGCTTACAGACAGGAGGTTGGGAAAAACTGTTTTTT	CASSLQTGGWEKLFF